Sequencing of this TCR beta chain was carried out in a study of identical twins. TCRdb called the 5' RACE reads again in MiXCR, with one record for every CDR3 protein. The sample holds 500,000 to 600,000 distinct CDR3 sequences; around 20% are singletons and the top ten take under 0.95%. This clonotype was recorded a few times. The CDR3 is 13 residues long. Germline assignment: CDR1 SGDLS and CDR2 YYNGEE. The germline V and J ends were trimmed by 4 bases and 4 bases, with 11 bases remaining between them. This sample was shared with a second study, whose subject was T cells expressing NK-cell markers.

This chain uses TRBV9 with TRBJ1-2; D not certain. This sequence originates from a young woman in good health. The sequenced material came from CD4+ T cells sorted from blood. The CDR3 here is CASSTRAPYGYTF. In DNA form, the CDR3 reads TGTGCCAGCAGCACCCGGGCTCCCTATGGCTACACCTTC.